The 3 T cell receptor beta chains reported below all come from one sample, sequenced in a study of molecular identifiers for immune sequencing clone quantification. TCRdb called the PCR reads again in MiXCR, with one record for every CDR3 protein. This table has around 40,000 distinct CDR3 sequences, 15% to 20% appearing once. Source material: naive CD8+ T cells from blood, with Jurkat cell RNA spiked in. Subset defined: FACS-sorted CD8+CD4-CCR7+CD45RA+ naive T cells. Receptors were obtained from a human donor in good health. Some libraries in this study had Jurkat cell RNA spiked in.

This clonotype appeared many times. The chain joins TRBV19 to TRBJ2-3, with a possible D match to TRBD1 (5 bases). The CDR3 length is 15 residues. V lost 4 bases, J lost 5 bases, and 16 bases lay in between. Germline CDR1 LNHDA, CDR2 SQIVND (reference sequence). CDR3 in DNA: TGTGCCAGTAGTACTCGGTTGGCAGGGAAAGATACGCAGTATTTT. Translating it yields CASSTRLAGKDTQYF.

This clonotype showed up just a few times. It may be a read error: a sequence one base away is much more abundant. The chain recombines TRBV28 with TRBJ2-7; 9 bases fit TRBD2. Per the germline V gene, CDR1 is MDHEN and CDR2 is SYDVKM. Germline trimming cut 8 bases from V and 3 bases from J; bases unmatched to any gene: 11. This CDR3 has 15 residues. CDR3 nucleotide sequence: TGTGCCAGCTCCTTCCCGCTAGCGGGGATCTACGAGCAGTACTTC. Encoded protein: CASSFPLAGIYEQYF.

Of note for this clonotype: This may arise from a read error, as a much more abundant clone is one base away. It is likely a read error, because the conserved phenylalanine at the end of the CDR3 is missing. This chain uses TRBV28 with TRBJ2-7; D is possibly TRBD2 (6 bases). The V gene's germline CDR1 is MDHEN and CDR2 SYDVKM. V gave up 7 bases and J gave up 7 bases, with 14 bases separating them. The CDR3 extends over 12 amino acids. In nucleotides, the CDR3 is TGTGCCAGCACTATGGGGGGTAGTGAGCAGTACCTC. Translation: CASTMGGSEQYL.